This T cell receptor (beta chain) comes out of a study of OX40 agonist ivuxolimab in advanced cancers. Overall study context: Ivuxolimab, which is an agonistic anti-OX40 (CD134) antibody, was administered to the patients. Roughly two fifths of patients had received prior checkpoint inhibitor therapy. Three patients got partial responses; one had hepatocellular carcinoma and two had cutaneous melanoma.

Trimming took off 1 base at V and 4 bases at J, with 5 bases between the two ends. This CDR3 contains 13 residues. Per germline, CDR1 MGHDK and CDR2 SYGVNS. Sequencing was performed with immunoSEQ multiplex PCR; in TCRdb, only in-frame clones are kept and a portion is missing. The repertoire holds about 77,000 clones, over 70% seen once, with 0.76% in the top ten. The sample was CD4+ or CD8+ T cells sorted from blood, taken in a trial of the OX40 agonist ivuxolimab. This clonotype was sampled from an adult with an advanced solid tumor such as melanoma, head and neck, liver or kidney cancer. The chain couples TRBV25-1 to TRBJ1-5; no clear D. The CDR3 region is CASSELGNQPQHF. CDR3 nucleotide sequence: TGTGCCAGCAGTGAATTAGGTAATCAGCCCCAGCATTTT.